This passage covers 21 T cell receptor beta chains from one sample sequenced in a study of T-cell reconstitution after alpha-beta-depleted transplantation in children. A TCRbeta library incorporating unique molecular identifiers was prepared. TCRdb fed the PCR reads into MiXCR, producing one record per CDR3 protein. This sample has 55,000 to 85,000 distinct CDR3 sequences, with approximately 11% found just once. The material sequenced was PBMCs, taken before TCRalphabeta/CD19-depleted stem cell transplant. These receptor sequences come from a boy aged 10-17 years with acute myeloid leukemia, due to receive a stem cell transplant.

At least ten counts were recorded for this clonotype. The chain couples TRBV20-1 to TRBJ2-3; possibly TRBD1 for D (6 bases). The CDR3 spans 15 residues. Per the germline V gene, CDR1 is DFQATT and CDR2 is SNEGSKA (reference sequence). The V and J ends lost 0 bases and 2 bases respectively, with 12 bases between them. CDR3 coding DNA: TGCAGTGCTAGAGATGGGGGCAGCAACACAGATACGCAGTATTTT. This codes for CSARDGGSNTDTQYF.

This rearrangement joins TRBV10-3 to TRBJ2-1; D is unresolved. Deletions cut 0 bases from V and 6 bases from J, with 18 bases between. This CDR3 spans 17 amino acids. The V gene's germline CDR1 is ENHRY and CDR2 SYGVKD. The CDR3 bases are TGTGCCATCAGTGAGTCGTCAGGCGCTGCCCATACCAATGAGCAGTTCTTC. It is translated as CAISESSGAAHTNEQFF.

This clonotype was detected ten times or more. The V call is TRBV25-1, the J call TRBJ2-5; no clear D. The germline V gene has CDR1 MGHDK and CDR2 SYGVNS. Trimming removed 4 bases from V and 1 base from J, with 1 base in between. The CDR3 spans 11 residues. The CDR3 loop is CASSGQETQYF. In DNA form, the CDR3 reads TGTGCCAGCAGTGGCCAAGAGACCCAGTACTTC.

The gene calls are TRBV5-1 and TRBJ2-5; the match to TRBD1 covers 8 bases. Germline loops: CDR1 SGHRS, CDR2 YFSETQ. CDR3 length equals 18 residues. V was clipped by 2 bases and J by 5 bases; unmatched bases: 17. This CDR3 is CASSLIFRQGAFGETQYF. The CDR3 nucleotides read TGCGCCAGCAGCTTAATTTTCCGGCAGGGGGCCTTCGGGGAGACCCAGTACTTC.

The rearrangement uses TRBV5-1 and TRBJ2-6; D not resolved. Germline V gene data show CDR1 as SGHRS and CDR2 as YFSETQ. Trimming left V 0 bases short and J 0 bases short, with 7 bases between. The CDR3 spans 16 residues. DNA for the CDR3: TGCGCCAGCAGCTTGGCAGGCAACTCTGGGGCCAACGTCCTGACTTTC. Amino acid sequence: CASSLAGNSGANVLTF.

Many counts were recorded for this clonotype. The chain has TRBV20-1 and TRBJ1-1; D is ambiguous. The CDR3 length is 14 residues. Germline lookup yields CDR1 DFQATT and CDR2 SNEGSKA (reference sequence). Trimming removed 5 bases from V and 3 bases from J, with 16 bases in between. CDR3 sequence reads: CSALIGSWDTEAFF. CDR3 DNA: TGCAGTGCTTTGATCGGATCTTGGGACACTGAAGCTTTCTTT.

Note on this clonotype: A much bigger clone sits one base away, suggesting this may be a read error. The rearrangement uses TRBV27 and TRBJ2-1; a possible D gene is TRBD1 (5 bases). Per the germline V gene, CDR1 is MNHEY and CDR2 is SMNVEV (reference sequence). V lost 3 bases, J lost 9 bases, and 18 bases lay in between. The CDR3 has 15 amino acids. The chain's CDR3 is CASSFGKGSRTEQFF. The CDR3, as DNA: TGTGCCAGCAGTTTTGGAAAGGGGTCTCGGACTGAGCAGTTCTTC.

In regard to this clonotype: This may be a read error, as it is one base from a much larger clone. This rearrangement joins TRBV11-2 to TRBJ2-3; D is undetermined. CDR3 length: 17 residues. Germline CDR1 and CDR2: SGHAT and FQNNGV. The chain's CDR3 is CASSLVSLVLSTDRQYF. DNA of the CDR3: TGTGCCAGCAGCTTAGTGAGCCTAGTGCTAAGCACAGATAGGCAGTATTTT.

In regard to this clonotype: A much larger clone sits a single nucleotide away, making a read error possible. CDR3 nucleotides: TGTGCCAGCAGCATAGACTACGACAGGGCCTCCTACAATGAGCAGTTCTTC. Its protein is CASSIDYDRASYNEQFF. The rearrangement uses TRBV9 and TRBJ2-1; TRBD1 matches 7 bases. V trimming: 4 bases; J trimming: 0 bases; junction bases outside the gene matches: 10. CDR1 is SGDLS and CDR2 is YYNGEE in the germline V gene. The CDR3 is 17 residues long.

V gene TRBV12-3 or TRBV12-4 combines with J gene TRBJ2-4, with 8 bases that match TRBD1. This CDR3 is built from 19 residues. Losses at the gene ends were 11 bases for V and 1 base for J; bases not matched to a gene: 22. The CDR3 bases are TGTGCCTGCACCATACATACAGGGGGTTCTCCCATGGCCAAAAACATTCAGTACTTC. Protein product: CACTIHTGGSPMAKNIQYF.

This clonotype was detected ten times or more. The V call is TRBV27, the J call TRBJ2-1, with 13 bases that match TRBD2. The CDR3 spans 16 residues. Unmatched junction bases numbered 8, after V lost 5 bases and J lost 7 bases. The germline CDR1 and CDR2 sequences are MNHEY and SMNVEV (reference sequence). The DNA of the CDR3 is TGTGCCAGCAGTATCACCGGGACTAGCGGGACAAATGAGCAGTTCTTC. This sequence encodes CASSITGTSGTNEQFF.

The sample holds many counts of this clonotype. CDR3 sequence: CASSLAGPGQPQHF. Written as DNA, the CDR3 is TGTGCCAGCAGTTTAGCAGGGCCCGGGCAGCCCCAGCATTTT. V gene TRBV12-3 or TRBV12-4 combines with J gene TRBJ1-5; D ambiguous. There are 14 residues in the CDR3. V lost 0 bases and J lost 7, with 10 bases in between.

The chain employs TRBV10-3 and TRBJ2-6; either TRBD1 or TRBD2 may fit D (5 bases each). Deletions cut 7 bases from V and 0 bases from J, with 10 bases between. The CDR3 is 15 amino acids. CDR1 is ENHRY, CDR2 SYGVKD, per germline. CDR3 DNA sequence: TGTGCCATCACTGGGGGTGGCTCTGGGGCCAACGTCCTGACTTTC. Its translation is CAITGGGSGANVLTF.

This clonotype was detected many times. The rearrangement links TRBV7-9 to TRBJ1-4; the D is unclear. Trimming removed 5 bases at V and 6 bases at J, with 13 bases between. Germline values: CDR1 SEHNR, CDR2 FQNEAQ (reference sequence). CDR3 size: 14 residues. The CDR3 coding sequence is TGTGCCAGCAGCCCCCCCGATGGATATGAAAAACTGTTTTTT. Translation gives CASSPPDGYEKLFF. The whole variable domain, filled in from reference TRBV7-9 and TRBJ1-4, reads DTGVSQNPRHKITKRGQNVTFRCDPISEHNRLYWYRQTLGQGPEFLTYFQNEAQLEKSRLLSDRFSAERPKGSFSTLEIQRTEQGDSAMYLCASSPPDGYEKLFFGSGTQLSVL.

Concerning this clonotype: This may stem from a read error, because a much larger clone lies one nucleotide away. This rearrangement joins TRBV24-1 to TRBJ2-1; 8 positions match TRBD2. V dropped 1 base and J dropped 0; count of bases not matched to a gene: 16. The CDR3 extends over 21 amino acids. The germline V gene has CDR1 KGHDR and CDR2 SFDVKD. Written as DNA, the CDR3 is TGTGCCACCAGTGATTTAAATCCCTCCGGTGGGGGGACTAGCTCCTACAATGAGCAGTTCTTC. It specifies CATSDLNPSGGGTSSYNEQFF.

V gene TRBV28 combines with J gene TRBJ2-1; D possibly corresponds to TRBD1 (6 bases). CDR3 length: 14 amino acids. Germline loops: CDR1 MDHEN, CDR2 SYDVKM. V lost 8 bases and J 0 bases, leaving 11 bases between the germline ends. For the CDR3, the DNA is TGTGCCAGCTCCCTGGGGGCCTCCTACAATGAGCAGTTCTTC. Its protein is CASSLGASYNEQFF.

This clonotype was observed many times. The rearrangement joins TRBV5-6 to TRBJ2-3; the D gene could be TRBD1 or TRBD2 (5 bases each). This CDR3 is built from 15 residues. The V and J ends lost 5 bases and 2 bases respectively, with 15 bases between them. Germline assignment: CDR1 SGHDT and CDR2 YYEEEE. CDR3 DNA: TGTGCCAGCAGGGGGGACCCAGCCCCCACAGATACGCAGTATTTT. The encoded protein is CASRGDPAPTDTQYF. Full variable domain (outside the CDR3, taken from reference TRBV5-6 and TRBJ2-3): DAGVTQSPTHLIKTRGQQVTLRCSPKSGHDTVSWYQQALGQGPQFIFQYYEEEERQRGNFPDRFSGHQFPNYSSELNVNALLLGDSALYLCASRGDPAPTDTQYFGPGTRLTVL.

This clonotype was found many times. The CDR3 region is CSARGSFSGRAYEQYF. Written as DNA, the CDR3 is TGCAGTGCTAGGGGAAGTTTTAGCGGGAGGGCCTACGAGCAGTACTTC. The rearrangement uses TRBV20-1 and TRBJ2-7; 11 nucleotides match TRBD2. This CDR3 spans 16 amino acids. The V and J ends lost 3 bases and 2 bases, in that order; junction bases with no gene match: 9. Germline values: CDR1 DFQATT, CDR2 SNEGSKA (reference sequence).

At least ten counts were recorded for this clonotype. This chain joins TRBV6-6 and TRBJ2-3; D may be TRBD1 (6 bases). The germline gives CDR1 MNHNY, CDR2 SVGAGI (reference sequence). The CDR3 consists of 14 residues. V shed 8 bases and J shed 2 bases, with 14 bases lying between them. DNA for the CDR3: TGTGCCAGCTCCAGCAGGGGAGACACAGATACGCAGTATTTT. The encoded protein is CASSSRGDTDTQYF.

J is TRBJ1-4 and V is TRBV7-9, with a possible D match to TRBD1 (6 bases). Germline V CDR1 and CDR2: SEHNR, FQNEAQ (reference sequence). Trimming shortened V by 5 bases and J by 1 base, and 17 bases separated the two germline ends. The CDR3 is made up of 17 amino acids. This CDR3 is CASSQRGAGETNEKLFF. CDR3 DNA: TGTGCCAGCAGCCAGCGGGGGGCAGGTGAAACTAATGAAAAACTGTTTTTT.

This clonotype was recorded many times. The chain recombines TRBV6-6 with TRBJ2-1; D ambiguous. The CDR3 contains 13 residues. CDR1 is MNHNY and CDR2 is SVGAGI in the germline V gene (reference sequence). Trimming removed 0 bases from V and 3 bases from J, with 3 bases in between. This CDR3 is CASSYSFYNEQFF. In DNA, the CDR3 is TGTGCCAGCAGTTACTCTTTCTACAATGAGCAGTTCTTC.